Listed below are T cell receptor beta chains from one sample, sequenced in a study of cytomegalovirus exposure and HLA in healthy donors. TCRdb's copy holds only in-frame clones and misses some; the assay was immunoSEQ multiplex PCR. This sample lists about 79,000 clones; its ten largest clones have about 5%. Sequencing input: PBMCs. Receptors were obtained from a man aged 25 to 45 in good health and CMV-seronegative. Both conserved end residues are part of each CDR3. The D gene is left open where the match is weak.

TRBJ2-3 | TRBD1 | TRBV5-4 | CASSRSSGGTQYF | TGTGCCAGCAGCCGATCCTCAGGGGGTACGCAGTATTTT
TRBJ2-5 | - | TRBV29-1 | CSAKPQVQETQYF | TGCAGCGCCAAGCCACAGGTCCAAGAGACCCAGTACTTC
TRBJ1-2 | TRBD1 | TRBV18 | CASSPVTGEGGYGYTF | TGTGCCAGCTCACCTGTGACAGGGGAGGGCGGCTATGGCTACACCTTC
TRBJ2-7 | - | TRBV10-3 | CAISEDYEQYF | TGTGCCATCAGTGAAGACTACGAGCAGTACTTC
TRBJ1-1 | - | TRBV18 | CASSQDSMNTEAFF | TGTGCCAGCTCACAGGACAGTATGAACACTGAAGCTTTCTTT
TRBJ2-7 | TRBD2 | TRBV27 | CASSFHGLAGVEQYF | TGTGCCAGCAGTTTCCACGGACTAGCGGGGGTCGAGCAGTACTTC
TRBJ1-1 | - | TRBV27 | CASSFLTAKVNTEAFF | TGTGCCAGCAGTTTTCTGACAGCGAAGGTGAACACTGAAGCTTTCTTT
TRBJ2-3 | - | TRBV5-6 | CASSLFRDTQYF | TGTGCCAGCAGCTTGTTCCGGGATACGCAGTATTTT
TRBJ1-4 | - | TRBV4-1 | CASSQISGLGEKLFF | TGCGCCAGCAGCCAGATTTCAGGGCTGGGCGAAAAACTGTTTTTT
TRBJ1-2 | - | TRBV30 | CAWRSPRGRINYGYTF | TGTGCCTGGAGGTCCCCGCGGGGGAGGATCAACTATGGCTACACCTTC
TRBJ2-7 | TRBD2 | TRBV4-2 | CASSHIAGSSYEQYF | TGTGCCAGCAGCCATATAGCGGGAAGCTCCTACGAGCAGTACTTC
TRBJ2-7 | TRBD1 | TRBV5-1 | CASSFGFGTGGYEQYF | TGCGCCAGCAGCTTTGGGTTCGGGACAGGGGGCTATGAGCAGTACTTC
TRBJ2-3 | - | TRBV7-9 | CASSSSWGADTQYF | TGTGCCAGCAGCTCCTCCTGGGGGGCAGATACGCAGTATTTT
TRBJ2-1 | - | TRBV7-9 | CASSLGAGRTYNEQFF | TGTGCCAGCAGCTTAGGGGCGGGGCGGACCTACAATGAGCAGTTCTTC
TRBJ2-2 | - | TRBV9 | CASSVVQDGGELFF | TGTGCCAGCAGCGTGGTACAGGACGGCGGGGAGCTGTTTTTT
TRBJ2-1 | TRBD2 | TRBV4-1 | CASSQDRTRRNEQFF | TGCGCCAGCAGCCAAGATAGGACTAGGAGGAATGAGCAGTTCTTC
TRBJ2-1 | - | TRBV6-1 | CASRISDNEQFF | TGTGCCAGCAGGATTAGTGACAATGAGCAGTTCTTC
TRBJ1-2 | - | TRBV6-5 | CASWASYGYTF | TGTGCCAGCTGGGCATCCTATGGCTACACCTTC
TRBJ2-7 | - | TRBV6-5 | CASSYSRQAYEQYF | TGTGCCAGCAGTTACTCGCGGCAAGCCTACGAGCAGTACTTC
TRBJ1-4 | - | TRBV5-1 | CASSPGQQGAEKLFF | TGCGCCAGCAGCCCCGGACAGCAAGGGGCTGAAAAACTGTTTTTT
TRBJ2-7 | - | TRBV4-1 | CASSQSSGGEVPYEQYF | TGCGCCAGCAGCCAAAGTAGCGGTGGGGAGGTACCCTACGAGCAGTACTTC
TRBJ2-6 | - | TRBV4-3 | CASSQGAGFGSGANVLTF | TGCGCCAGCAGCCAAGGGGCGGGTTTTGGCTCTGGGGCCAACGTCCTGACTTTC
TRBJ2-7 | TRBD1 | TRBV6-1 | CASSEARGLREQYF | TGTGCCAGCAGTGAAGCCAGGGGGCTCCGCGAGCAGTACTTC
TRBJ1-4 | TRBD1 | TRBV4-1 | CASSLISTGSNEKLFF | TGCGCCAGCAGCCTCATTTCGACAGGGAGTAATGAAAAACTGTTTTTT
TRBJ1-1 | - | TRBV6-5 | CASSPNLFRNTEAFF | TGTGCCAGCAGCCCGAACCTTTTCAGGAACACTGAAGCTTTCTTT
TRBJ1-1 | - | TRBV10-3 | CAISEKGWRTEAFF | TGTGCCATCAGTGAGAAAGGTTGGAGGACTGAAGCTTTCTTT
TRBJ2-7 | TRBD1 | TRBV7-2 | CASSFRQGAYEQYF | TGTGCCAGCAGCTTCCGACAGGGCGCCTACGAGCAGTACTTC
TRBJ1-1 | - | TRBV5-1 | CASSRDGGTEAFF | TGCGCCAGCAGCAGGGACGGAGGGACTGAAGCTTTCTTT